This T cell receptor beta chain was retrieved from a study of a mutant IDH1 vaccine in newly diagnosed glioma. As for the study in general: Patients began vaccination 4-6 weeks after radiotherapy alone, or with temozolomide cycles. Prior therapy was radiotherapy, temozolomide, or both; most received both.

Time point defined: week 11, during vaccination. Each dose delivered 300 ug of mutant IDH1 20-mer peptide subcutaneously with imiquimod. Donor diagnoses consisted of new WHO grade 3 or 4 IDH1-mutant, ATRX-lost astrocytomas. Germline CDR1 is MNHNS and CDR2 is SASEGT. The CDR3 extends over 16 amino acids. Regarding this clone: Its antigen is unknown.

Assay used: immunoSEQ multiplex PCR; TCRdb lists only in-frame clones, some missing. The sample lists about 130,000 clones; 80% were seen once. The rearrangement links TRBV6-1 to TRBJ2-5; TRBD2 is a possible D gene (5 bases). TRBJ2-7 explains the end of the DNA better; the J call may be wrong. This TCR was sampled from a man aged 35-49 years with glioma. The input for sequencing was PBMCs, taken from a glioma patient whose treatment included an IDH1 peptide vaccine. The CDR3, as DNA: TGTGCCAGCAGTGAAGGATTGTTGGGAGCCCTCTACGAGCAGTACTTC. Its protein product is CASSEGLLGALYEQYF.